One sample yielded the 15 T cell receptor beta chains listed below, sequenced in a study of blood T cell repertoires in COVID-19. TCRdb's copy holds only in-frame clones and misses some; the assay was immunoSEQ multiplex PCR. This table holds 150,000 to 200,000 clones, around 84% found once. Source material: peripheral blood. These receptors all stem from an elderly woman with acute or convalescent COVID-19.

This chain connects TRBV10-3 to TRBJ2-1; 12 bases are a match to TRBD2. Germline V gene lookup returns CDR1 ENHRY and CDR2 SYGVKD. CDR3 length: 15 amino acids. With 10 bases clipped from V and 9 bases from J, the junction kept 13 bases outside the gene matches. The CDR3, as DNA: TGTGCCACCGGGCGAGAGACTAGCGGGAGTTCTGAGCAGTTCTTC. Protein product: CATGRETSGSSEQFF.

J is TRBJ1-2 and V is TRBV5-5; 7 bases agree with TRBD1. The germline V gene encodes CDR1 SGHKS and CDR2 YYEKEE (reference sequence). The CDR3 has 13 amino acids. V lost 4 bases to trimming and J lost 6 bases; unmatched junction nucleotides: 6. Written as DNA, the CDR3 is TGTGCCAGCAGCCCAACAGACAGGGATGGCTACACCTTC. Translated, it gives CASSPTDRDGYTF.

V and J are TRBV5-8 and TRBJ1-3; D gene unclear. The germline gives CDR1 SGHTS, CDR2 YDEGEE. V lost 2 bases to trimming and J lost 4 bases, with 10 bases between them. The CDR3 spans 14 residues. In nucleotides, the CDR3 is TGTGCCAGCAGCTTTGAGGTTGCCGGAAACACCATATATTTT. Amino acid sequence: CASSFEVAGNTIYF.

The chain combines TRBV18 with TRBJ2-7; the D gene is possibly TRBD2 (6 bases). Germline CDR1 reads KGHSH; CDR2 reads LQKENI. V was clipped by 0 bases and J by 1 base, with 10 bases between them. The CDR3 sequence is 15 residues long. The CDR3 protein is CASSPPNGRSYEQYF. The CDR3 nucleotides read TGTGCCAGCTCACCACCCAACGGGAGATCCTACGAGCAGTACTTC. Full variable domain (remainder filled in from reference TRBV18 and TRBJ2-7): NAGVMQNPRHLVRRRGQEARLRCSPMKGHSHVYWYRQLPEEGLKFMVYLQKENIIDESGMPKERFSAEFPKEGPSILRIQQVVRGDSAAYFCASSPPNGRSYEQYFGPGTRLTVT.

The CDR3 nucleotides are TGTGCCAGCCGGGGTGGGACAGCAATGTACGAGCAGTACTTC. This sequence encodes CASRGGTAMYEQYF. This chain links TRBV2 with TRBJ2-7, with TRBD1 matching over 7 bases. The CDR3 totals 14 residues. The trim removed 8 bases at V and 4 bases at J, leaving 11 bases unmatched. Germline values: CDR1 SNHLY, CDR2 FYNNEI.

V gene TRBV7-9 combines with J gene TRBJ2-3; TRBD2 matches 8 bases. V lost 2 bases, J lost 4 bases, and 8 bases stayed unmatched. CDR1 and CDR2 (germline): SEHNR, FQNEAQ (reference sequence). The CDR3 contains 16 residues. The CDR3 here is CASSLLSSGSPDTQYF. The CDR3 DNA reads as TGTGCCAGCAGCTTATTATCGAGCGGGAGCCCAGATACGCAGTATTTT.

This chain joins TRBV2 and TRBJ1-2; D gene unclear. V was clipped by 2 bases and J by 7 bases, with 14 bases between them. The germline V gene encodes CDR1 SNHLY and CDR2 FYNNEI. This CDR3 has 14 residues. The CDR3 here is CASSENEKPAGYTF. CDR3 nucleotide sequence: TGTGCCAGCAGTGAAAACGAGAAACCCGCTGGCTACACCTTC.

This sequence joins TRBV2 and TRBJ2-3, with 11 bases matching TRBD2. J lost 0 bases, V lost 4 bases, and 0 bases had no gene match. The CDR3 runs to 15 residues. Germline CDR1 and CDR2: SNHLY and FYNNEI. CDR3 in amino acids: CASSVAGGSTDTQYF. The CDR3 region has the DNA TGTGCCAGCAGTGTAGCGGGAGGGAGCACAGATACGCAGTATTTT.

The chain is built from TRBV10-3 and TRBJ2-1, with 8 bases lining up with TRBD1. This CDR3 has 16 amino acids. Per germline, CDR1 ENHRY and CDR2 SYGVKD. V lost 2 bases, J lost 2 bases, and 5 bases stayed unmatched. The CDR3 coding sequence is TGTGCCATCAGTGAGCGGGGACAGGCGACCTACAATGAGCAGTTCTTC. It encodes CAISERGQATYNEQFF.

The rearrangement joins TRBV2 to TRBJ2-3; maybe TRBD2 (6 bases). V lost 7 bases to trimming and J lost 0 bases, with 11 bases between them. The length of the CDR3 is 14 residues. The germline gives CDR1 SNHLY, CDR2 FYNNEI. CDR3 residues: CASNGRGSTDTQYF. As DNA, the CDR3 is TGTGCCAGCAATGGACGGGGGAGCACAGATACGCAGTATTTT.

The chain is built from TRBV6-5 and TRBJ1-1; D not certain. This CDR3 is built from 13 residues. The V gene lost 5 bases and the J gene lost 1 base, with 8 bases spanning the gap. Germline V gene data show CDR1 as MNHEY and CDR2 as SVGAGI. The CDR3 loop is CASSLPGNTEAFF. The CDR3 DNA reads TGTGCCAGCAGTCTCCCAGGGAACACTGAAGCTTTCTTT.

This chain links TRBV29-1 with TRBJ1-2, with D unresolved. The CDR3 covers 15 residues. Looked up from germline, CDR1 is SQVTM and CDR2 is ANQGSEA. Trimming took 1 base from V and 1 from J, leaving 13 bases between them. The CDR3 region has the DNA TGCAGCGTTGAAGTCTATGTACGGGATAACTATGGCTACACCTTC. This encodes CSVEVYVRDNYGYTF.

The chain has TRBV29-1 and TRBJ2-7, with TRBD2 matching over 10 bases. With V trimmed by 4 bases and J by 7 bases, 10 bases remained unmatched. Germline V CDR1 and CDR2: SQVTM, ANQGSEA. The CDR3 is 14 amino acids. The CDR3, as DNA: TGCAGCGTTGCGTATAGCGGGAGGCTTTGGGAGCAGTACTTC. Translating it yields CSVAYSGRLWEQYF.

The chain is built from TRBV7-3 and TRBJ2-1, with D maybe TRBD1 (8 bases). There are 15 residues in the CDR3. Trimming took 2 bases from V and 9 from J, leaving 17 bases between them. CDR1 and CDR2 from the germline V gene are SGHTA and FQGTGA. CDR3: CASSLSGGTGGEQFF. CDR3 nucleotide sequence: TGTGCCAGCAGCTTATCCGGGGGGACAGGTGGTGAGCAGTTCTTC. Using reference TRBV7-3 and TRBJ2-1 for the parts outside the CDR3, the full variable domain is GAGVSQTPSNKVTEKGKYVELRCDPISGHTALYWYRQSLGQGPEFLIYFQGTGAADDSGLPNDRFFAVRPEGSVSTLKIQRTERGDSAVYLCASSLSGGTGGEQFFGPGTRLTVL.

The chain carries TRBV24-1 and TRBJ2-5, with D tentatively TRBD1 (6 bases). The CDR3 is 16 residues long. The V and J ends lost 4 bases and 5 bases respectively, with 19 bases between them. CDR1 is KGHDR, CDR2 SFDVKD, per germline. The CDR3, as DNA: TGTGCCACCAGTGACCCCGTACAGGGTCGAGGGGAGACCCAGTACTTC. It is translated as CATSDPVQGRGETQYF.